This TCR beta chain originates from a study of control samples from healthy donors and cancer patients. V was pared by 7 bases and J by 6 bases, with 13 bases between. This CDR3 is 12 amino acids long. Profiling relied on immunoSEQ multiplex PCR, and the TCRdb table lists in-frame clones only, not all of them. The sample carries 160,000 or so clones, 96% recorded once. Only one count was recorded for this clone. Material for sequencing was blood. This clonotype was obtained from a woman aged 25 to 45 in good health. The V call is TRBV12-3 or TRBV12-4, the J call TRBJ2-7; either TRBD1 or TRBD2 may fit D (5 bases each). Here the CDR3 DNA reads TGTGCCAGCAAAATCTTCGGGGCCGAGCAGTACTTC. As protein: CASKIFGAEQYF.